The 9 T cell receptor beta chains presented below share a single source sample, sequenced in a study of blood T cell repertoires in COVID-19. Here immunoSEQ multiplex PCR was the method, and the copy in TCRdb shows in-frame clones only, minus some. The sample shows about 100,000 clones, approximately 89% of them seen only once. Material: peripheral blood. The receptors were gathered from a woman between 25 and 40 years old with acute or convalescent COVID-19.

The CDR3 bases are TGTGCCAGCATCGAAGGACAGGTAGGTAGCAATCAGCCCCAGCATTTT. Protein product: CASIEGQVGSNQPQHF. V usage is TRBV5-6 and J usage is TRBJ1-5, with 7 bases that match TRBD1. The CDR3 loop spans 16 amino acids. The V segment lost 6 bases and the J segment 0 bases; nucleotides outside the gene matches: 9. CDR1 SGHDT and CDR2 YYEEEE come from the germline V gene.

The chain couples TRBV7-2 to TRBJ1-2, with 7 bases lining up with TRBD1. V lost 3 bases, J lost 5 bases, and 18 bases stayed unmatched. The germline V gene has CDR1 SGHTA and CDR2 FQGNSA. CDR3 length: 18 residues. The CDR3 sequence is CASSLDSAGGGGIYGYTF. CDR3 nucleotides: TGTGCCAGCAGCTTGGATTCCGCCGGAGGGGGCGGGATTTATGGCTACACCTTC.

The CDR3: CASSLGGENTEAFF. In DNA form, the CDR3 reads TGTGCCAGCAGTTTAGGAGGGGAGAACACTGAAGCTTTCTTT. This chain uses TRBV27 with TRBJ1-1; D is possibly TRBD1 (5 bases). Germline V lookup: CDR1 MNHEY, CDR2 SMNVEV (reference sequence). V lost 2 bases, J lost 1 base, and 8 bases lay in between. The CDR3 consists of 14 residues.

The V call is TRBV5-1, the J call TRBJ2-1; 7 bases map to TRBD1. There are 15 residues in the CDR3. V was pared by 4 bases and J by 6 bases, with 10 bases of the junction left unmatched. Germline lookup yields CDR1 SGHRS and CDR2 YFSETQ. The CDR3: CASSLAGQEINEQFF. CDR3 nucleotides: TGCGCCAGCAGCCTTGCTGGACAGGAGATCAATGAGCAGTTCTTC.

V and J are TRBV5-6 and TRBJ2-1, with 8 bases that match TRBD1. The germline V gene has CDR1 SGHDT and CDR2 YYEEEE. V lost 0 bases and J lost 3; bases outside the gene matches: 5. This CDR3 has 16 amino acids. DNA for the CDR3: TGTGCCAGCAGCTTGGTAACAGGGGGTCTCTACAATGAGCAGTTCTTC. This translates into CASSLVTGGLYNEQFF.

This chain links TRBV2 with TRBJ1-2; 7 bases are shared with TRBD1. With 1 base clipped from V and 0 bases from J, the junction kept 5 bases outside the gene matches. The CDR3 length is 16 residues. Germline CDR1 SNHLY, CDR2 FYNNEI. The CDR3 sequence is CASSEGQGYPNYGYTF. The DNA for the CDR3 is TGTGCCAGCAGTGAAGGACAGGGATATCCTAACTATGGCTACACCTTC.

A remark on this clone: The sample has other DNA sequences that encode this CDR3 too. The rearrangement links TRBV7-3 to TRBJ2-3, with 8 bases identical to TRBD2. The CDR3 covers 15 residues. The V gene end was trimmed by 5 bases and the J gene end by 2 bases; junction bases not matched to a gene: 6. In germline, CDR1 is SGHTA, CDR2 FQGTGA. The CDR3 nucleotides are TGTGCCAGCAGCCTAGGACTAGCCTACACAGATACGCAGTATTTT. This translates into CASSLGLAYTDTQYF.

V usage is TRBV30 and J usage is TRBJ2-7; D is perhaps TRBD1 (6 bases). Germline V CDR1 and CDR2: GTSNPN, SVGIG (reference sequence). The CDR3 is 17 amino acids. V lost 3 bases to trimming and J lost 0 bases, with 21 bases between them. CDR3 sequence (DNA): TGTGCCTGGAGCCGAGGGGGTAGGTTTGAACGCTCCTACGAGCAGTACTTC. It specifies CAWSRGGRFERSYEQYF.

V is TRBV6-1 and J is TRBJ2-7; D is ambiguous. V lost 1 base and J lost 1, with 11 bases in between. CDR1 MNHNS and CDR2 SASEGT come from the germline V gene. The CDR3 loop spans 15 amino acids. The CDR3 loop reads CASSEEEMSSYEQYF. As DNA, the CDR3 is TGTGCCAGCAGTGAAGAGGAGATGAGTTCCTACGAGCAGTACTTC.